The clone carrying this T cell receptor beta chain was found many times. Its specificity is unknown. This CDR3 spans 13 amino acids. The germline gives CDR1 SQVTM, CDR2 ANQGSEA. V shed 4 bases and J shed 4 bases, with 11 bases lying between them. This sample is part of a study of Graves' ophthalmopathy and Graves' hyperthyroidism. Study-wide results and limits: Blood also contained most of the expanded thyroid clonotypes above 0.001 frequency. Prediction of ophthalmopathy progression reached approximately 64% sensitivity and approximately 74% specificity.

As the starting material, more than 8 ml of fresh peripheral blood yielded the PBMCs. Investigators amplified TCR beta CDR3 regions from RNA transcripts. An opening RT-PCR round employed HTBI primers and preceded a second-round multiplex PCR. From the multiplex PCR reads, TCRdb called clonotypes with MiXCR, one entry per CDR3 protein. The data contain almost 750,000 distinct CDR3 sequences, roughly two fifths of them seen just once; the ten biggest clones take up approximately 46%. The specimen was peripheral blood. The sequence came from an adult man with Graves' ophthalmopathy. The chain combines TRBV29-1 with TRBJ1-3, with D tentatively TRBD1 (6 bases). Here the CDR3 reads CSVGSGTGNTIYF. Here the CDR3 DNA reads TGCAGCGTTGGCTCAGGGACAGGAAACACCATATATTTT.